What follows is one TCR beta chain and its context. Its antigen is unidentified. This CDR3 is built from 15 residues. The V end lost 5 bases, the J end lost 9 bases, and 22 bases lay between the germline ends. The germline V gene has CDR1 SGHVS and CDR2 FQNEAQ. The table came from immunoSEQ multiplex PCR; TCRdb's copy has only in-frame clones and leaves some out. The sample lists over 15,000 clones, roughly 86% occurring once. Excluded were patients having autoimmune disease history or systemic immunosuppression. The data originate from a study of OX40 agonist ivuxolimab in advanced cancers. The study's findings and limits: Expanded clones tended on average to be more numerous among CD8+ T cells than CD4+.

The chain is built from TRBV7-8 and TRBJ1-2, with D hard to call. The starting material was CD4+ or CD8+ T cells sorted from blood, obtained in a trial of the OX40 agonist ivuxolimab. This receptor was obtained from an adult with an advanced solid tumor such as melanoma, head and neck, liver or kidney cancer. Here the CDR3 reads CASSLNPASNYRYTF. The CDR3 DNA follows: TGTGCCAGCAGCCTAAACCCGGCGTCCAACTACCGCTACACCTTC.